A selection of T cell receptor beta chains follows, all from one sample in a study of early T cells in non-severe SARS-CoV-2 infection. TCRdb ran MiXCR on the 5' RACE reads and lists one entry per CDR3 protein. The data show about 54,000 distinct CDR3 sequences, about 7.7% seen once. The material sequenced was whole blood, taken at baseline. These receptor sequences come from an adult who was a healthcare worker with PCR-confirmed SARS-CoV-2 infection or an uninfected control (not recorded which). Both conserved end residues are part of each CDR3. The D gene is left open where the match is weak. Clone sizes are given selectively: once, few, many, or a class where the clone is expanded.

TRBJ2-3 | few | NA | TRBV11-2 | CASSLGLAPTDTQYF | TGTGCCAGCAGCTTAGGGCTAGCACCGACCGATACGCAGTATTTT
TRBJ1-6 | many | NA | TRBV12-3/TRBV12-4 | CASSINRDHNSPLHF | TGTGCCAGCAGTATTAACAGAGACCATAATTCACCCCTCCACTTT
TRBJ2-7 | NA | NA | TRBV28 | CASSLSGAGTYEQYF | TGTGCCAGCAGTTTATCCGGGGCCGGGACCTACGAGCAGTACTTC
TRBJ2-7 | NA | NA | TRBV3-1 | CASSQEDGSYEQYF | TGTGCCAGCAGCCAAGAAGACGGCTCCTACGAGCAGTACTTC
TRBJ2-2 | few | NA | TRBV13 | CASSEDTGELFF | TGTGCCAGCAGCGAAGACACCGGGGAGCTGTTTTTT
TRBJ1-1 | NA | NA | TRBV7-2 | CASSLVGNTEAFF | TGTGCCAGCAGCTTAGTTGGGAACACTGAAGCTTTCTTT
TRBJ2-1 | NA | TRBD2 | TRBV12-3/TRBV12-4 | CASSPTSGRGHEQFF | TGTGCCAGCAGCCCCACTAGCGGGAGAGGTCATGAGCAGTTCTTC
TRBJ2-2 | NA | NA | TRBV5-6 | CASSLLGQNTGELFF | TGTGCCAGCAGCTTGCTAGGTCAAAACACCGGGGAGCTGTTTTTT
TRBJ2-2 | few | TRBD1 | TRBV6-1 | CASNRGTGELSF | TGTGCCAGCAACAGGGGCACCGGGGAGCTGTCTTTT
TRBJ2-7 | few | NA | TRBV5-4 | CASSLGSDHSYEQYF | TGTGCCAGCAGCTTGGGGTCCGACCATTCCTACGAGCAGTACTTC
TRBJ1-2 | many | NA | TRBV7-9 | CASVRGDYGYTF | TGTGCCAGCGTCAGGGGAGACTATGGCTACACCTTC
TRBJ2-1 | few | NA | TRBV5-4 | CASSLAAANEQFF | TGTGCCAGCAGCTTGGCCGCCGCCAATGAGCAGTTCTTC
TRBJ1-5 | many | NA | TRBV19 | CASIPTVHSNQPQHF | TGTGCCAGTATTCCGACAGTACATAGCAATCAGCCCCAGCATTTT
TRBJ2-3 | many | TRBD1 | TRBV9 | CASSANDRGITDTQYF | TGTGCCAGCAGCGCCAACGACAGGGGGATTACAGATACGCAGTATTTT
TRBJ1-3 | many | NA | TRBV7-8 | CASSSVRDGNTIYF | TGTGCCAGCAGCTCCGTAAGGGATGGAAACACCATATATTTT
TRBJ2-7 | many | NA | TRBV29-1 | CSVGSDLSYEQYF | TGCAGCGTTGGTAGTGACCTCTCCTACGAGCAGTACTTC
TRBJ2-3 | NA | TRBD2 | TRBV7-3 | CASSLTAGGLPDTQYF | TGTGCCAGCAGCTTAACAGCGGGAGGGTTGCCAGATACGCAGTATTTT
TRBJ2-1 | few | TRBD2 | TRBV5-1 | CASSLDPGGPGNEQFF | TGCGCCAGCAGCTTGGACCCGGGAGGGCCTGGTAATGAGCAGTTCTTC
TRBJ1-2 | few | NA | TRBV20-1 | CSASPMKNYGYTF | TGCAGTGCTTCCCCAATGAAGAACTATGGCTACACCTTC
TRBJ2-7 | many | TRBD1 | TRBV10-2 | CASKLSGTGLNEQYF | TGCGCCAGCAAACTCTCCGGGACAGGGTTAAACGAGCAGTACTTC
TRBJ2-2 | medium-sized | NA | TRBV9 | CASSVRTGELFF | TGTGCCAGCAGCGTAAGAACCGGGGAGCTGTTTTTT
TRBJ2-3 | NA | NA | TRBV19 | CASSIPGRDTQYF | TGTGCCAGTAGTATTCCGGGGAGAGATACGCAGTATTTT
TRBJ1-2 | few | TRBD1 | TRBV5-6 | CASSLGDSPYGYTF | TGTGCCAGCAGCCTAGGGGACAGCCCCTATGGCTACACCTTC
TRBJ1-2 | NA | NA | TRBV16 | CASSQQSGFYGYTF | TGTGCCAGCAGCCAACAATCGGGCTTCTATGGCTACACCTTC
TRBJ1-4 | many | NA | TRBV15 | CATSRDGGAANEKLFF | TGTGCCACCAGCAGAGATGGAGGGGCAGCTAATGAAAAACTGTTTTTT
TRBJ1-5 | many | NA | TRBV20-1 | CSARDGEQPPNQPQHF | TGCAGTGCTAGAGACGGGGAACAGCCACCAAATCAGCCCCAGCATTTT
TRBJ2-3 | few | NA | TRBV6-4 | CASSPTSRDTQYF | TGTGCCAGCAGTCCAACTAGCAGAGATACGCAGTATTTT
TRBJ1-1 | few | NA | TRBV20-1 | CSAFTIGVPEAFF | TGCAGTGCTTTTACCATAGGGGTCCCTGAAGCTTTCTTT
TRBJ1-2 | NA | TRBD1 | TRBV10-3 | CAITPGDRVSGYTF | TGTGCCATCACCCCAGGGGACAGGGTCAGTGGCTACACCTTC
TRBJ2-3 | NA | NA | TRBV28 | CASSFWGALTDTQYF | TGTGCCAGCAGTTTTTGGGGGGCCCTCACAGATACGCAGTATTTT
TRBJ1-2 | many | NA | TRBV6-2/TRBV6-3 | CASSPQGILDYGYTF | TGTGCCAGCAGCCCACAGGGAATTCTGGACTATGGCTACACCTTC
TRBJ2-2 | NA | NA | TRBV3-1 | CASSNSNTGELFF | TGTGCCAGCAGCAACTCAAACACCGGGGAGCTGTTTTTT
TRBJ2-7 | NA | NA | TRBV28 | CASSLTDSPYEQYF | TGTGCCAGCAGTTTAACAGACAGCCCCTACGAGCAGTACTTC
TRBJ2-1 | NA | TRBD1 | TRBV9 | CASSAKQGEYEQFF | TGTGCCAGCAGTGCCAAACAGGGGGAATATGAGCAGTTCTTC
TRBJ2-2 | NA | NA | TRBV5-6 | CASSFQSVVGELFF | TGTGCCAGCAGCTTTCAGTCGGTTGTCGGGGAGCTGTTTTTT
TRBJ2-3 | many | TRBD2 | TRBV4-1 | CASSQEGGRGRADTQYF | TGCGCCAGCAGCCAAGAGGGCGGGAGAGGTAGGGCAGATACGCAGTATTTT
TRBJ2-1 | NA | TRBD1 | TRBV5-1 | CASSLVRGRALYNEQFF | TGCGCCAGCAGCTTGGTAAGGGGGCGCGCCCTTTACAATGAGCAGTTCTTC
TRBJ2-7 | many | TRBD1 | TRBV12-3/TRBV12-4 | CASSLGQGVYEQYF | TGTGCCAGCAGTTTAGGACAGGGTGTCTACGAGCAGTACTTC
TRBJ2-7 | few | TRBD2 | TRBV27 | CASSIAGGPYEQYF | TGTGCCAGCAGCATAGCGGGAGGACCGTACGAGCAGTACTTC
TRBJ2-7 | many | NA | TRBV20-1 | CSAPTASEQYF | TGCAGTGCTCCCACCGCGTCCGAGCAGTACTTC
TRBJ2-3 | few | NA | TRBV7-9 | CASSSSSGLGDTQYF | TGTGCCAGCAGCTCCTCCTCGGGCCTGGGAGATACGCAGTATTTT
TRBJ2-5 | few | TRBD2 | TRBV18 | CASSQGRAGETQYF | TGTGCCAGCTCCCAAGGGAGGGCCGGAGAGACCCAGTACTTC
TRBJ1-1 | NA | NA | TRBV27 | CASCTWGQHTEAFF | TGTGCCAGTTGTACTTGGGGGCAGCACACTGAAGCTTTCTTT
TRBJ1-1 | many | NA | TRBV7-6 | CASSLVAGPTEAFF | TGTGCCAGCAGCTTAGTAGCGGGTCCCACTGAAGCTTTCTTT
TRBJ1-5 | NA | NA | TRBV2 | CAISSLGYSNQPQHF | TGTGCCATCTCGTCGCTAGGGTATAGCAATCAGCCCCAGCATTTT
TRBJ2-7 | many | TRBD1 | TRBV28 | CASSNYRGLYEQYF | TGTGCCAGCAGCAACTACAGGGGGCTTTACGAGCAGTACTTC
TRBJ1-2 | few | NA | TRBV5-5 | CASSTPQGNYGYTF | TGTGCCAGCAGCACCCCCCAGGGGAACTATGGCTACACCTTC
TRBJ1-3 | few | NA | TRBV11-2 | CASSLDRPYSGNTIYF | TGTGCCAGCAGCTTAGATCGCCCGTACTCTGGAAACACCATATATTTT
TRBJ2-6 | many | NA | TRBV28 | CASSRSWGKAGANVLTF | TGTGCCAGCAGTAGAAGCTGGGGAAAGGCTGGGGCCAACGTCCTGACTTTC
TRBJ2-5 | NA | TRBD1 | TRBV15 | CATSREGQGGAQYF | TGTGCCACCAGCAGAGAGGGACAGGGAGGGGCCCAGTACTTC
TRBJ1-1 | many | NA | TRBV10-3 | CAITGTGDTEAFF | TGTGCCATAACAGGGACTGGGGACACTGAAGCTTTCTTT